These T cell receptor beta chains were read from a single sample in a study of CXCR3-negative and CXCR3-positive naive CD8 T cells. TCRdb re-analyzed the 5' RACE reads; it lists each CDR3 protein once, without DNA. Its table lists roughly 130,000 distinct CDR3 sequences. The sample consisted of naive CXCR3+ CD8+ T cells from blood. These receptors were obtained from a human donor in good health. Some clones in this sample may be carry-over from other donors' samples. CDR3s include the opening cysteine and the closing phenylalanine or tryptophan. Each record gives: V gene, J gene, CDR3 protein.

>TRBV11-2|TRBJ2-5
CASSLLAGEETQYF
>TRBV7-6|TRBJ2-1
CASSRGAGVGNEPFF
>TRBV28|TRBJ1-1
CASSAYGEVTEAFF
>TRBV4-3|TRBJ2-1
CASSQDRLAGGGDEQFF
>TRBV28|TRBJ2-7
CASLIRGHSEQYF
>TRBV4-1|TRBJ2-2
CASSHPDRGIYTGELFF
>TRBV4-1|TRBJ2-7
CASSQDPDLSYEQYF
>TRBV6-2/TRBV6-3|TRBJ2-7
CASSNRGYEQYF
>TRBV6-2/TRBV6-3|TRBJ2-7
CALTGLAGEPYEQYF
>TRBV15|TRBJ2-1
CATSRQGNRNEQFF
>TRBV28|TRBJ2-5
CASSNPRGQGTQYF
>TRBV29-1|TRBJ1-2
CSGVDRGSGGYTF
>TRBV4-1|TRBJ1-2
CASSQGPGDIYGYTF
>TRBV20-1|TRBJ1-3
CSARDRGRIENTIYF
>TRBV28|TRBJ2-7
CASRQAGTGWYEQYF
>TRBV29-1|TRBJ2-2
CSVIRDNTGELFF
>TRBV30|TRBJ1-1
CAWRPGQGAPEAFF
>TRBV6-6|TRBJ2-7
CASSYSGESYEQYF
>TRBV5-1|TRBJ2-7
CASSQTPSDEQYF
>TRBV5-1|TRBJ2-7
CASRGQRAGYEQYF
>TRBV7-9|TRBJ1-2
CASNTGTANYGYTF
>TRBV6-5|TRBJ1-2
CASSYSISGRVESSYGYTF
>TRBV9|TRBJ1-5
CASSVSDSSNQPQHF
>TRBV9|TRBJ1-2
CASSANSPSANYGYTF
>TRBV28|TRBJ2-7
CASQGAGQLTYEQYF